This T cell receptor (beta chain) appears in the sequencing data of a study of cytomegalovirus exposure and HLA in healthy donors. The PCR contained 60 Vbeta and 13 Jbeta primers. Profiling relied on immunoSEQ multiplex PCR, and the TCRdb table lists in-frame clones only, not all of them. In the table there are around 97,000 clones, about four fifths of which are singletons. General study results and limits: About 90% or about 30% of the time was how often most TCR beta V segments were productive, according to an earlier analysis. Several of the most significant clusters appeared, in a later analysis, to be linked to common viral pathogens. It was taken for granted in presence/absence analyses that sequencing depth across donors was roughly uniform.

There are 15 residues in the CDR3. Germline assignment: CDR1 WNHNN and CDR2 SYGVQD (reference sequence). Trimming left V 3 bases short and J 0 bases short, with 6 bases between. Note on this clone: Antigen specificity is unknown.

This TCR was recovered from a man aged 35-49 years in good health and CMV-seropositive. Sequencing was carried out using PBMCs. This sequence joins TRBV10-1 and TRBJ1-6; D is unclear. The CDR3 nucleotides are TGCGCCAGCAGTGAAGAGAGCTCCTATAATTCACCCCTCCACTTT. It is translated as CASSEESSYNSPLHF.